This record looks at one TCR beta chain sequence and its context. This entry is derived from a study of blood T cell repertoires in COVID-19. Assay used: immunoSEQ multiplex PCR; TCRdb lists only in-frame clones, some missing. The table lists about 26,000 clones, approximately 77% of them singletons. Trimming took off 4 bases at V and 3 bases at J, with 22 bases between the two ends. CDR1 SGHRS and CDR2 YFSETQ come from the germline V gene. There are 17 residues in the CDR3. This clonotype originated in a human donor in a cohort sampled during active COVID-19. Sequencing was carried out using peripheral blood. The chain employs TRBV5-1 and TRBJ2-5, with D possibly being TRBD1 (6 bases). The DNA of the CDR3 is TGCGCCAGCAGCCCGAGGCTTGGGACAAACCCAGAAGAGACCCAGTACTTC. Translation gives CASSPRLGTNPEETQYF. The complete variable domain, with remaining parts taken from reference TRBV5-1 and TRBJ2-5, reads KAGVTQTPRYLIKTRGQQVTLSCSPISGHRSVSWYQQTPGQGLQFLFEYFSETQRNKGNFPGRFSGRQFSNSRSEMNVSTLELGDSALYLCASSPRLGTNPEETQYFGPGTRLLVL.